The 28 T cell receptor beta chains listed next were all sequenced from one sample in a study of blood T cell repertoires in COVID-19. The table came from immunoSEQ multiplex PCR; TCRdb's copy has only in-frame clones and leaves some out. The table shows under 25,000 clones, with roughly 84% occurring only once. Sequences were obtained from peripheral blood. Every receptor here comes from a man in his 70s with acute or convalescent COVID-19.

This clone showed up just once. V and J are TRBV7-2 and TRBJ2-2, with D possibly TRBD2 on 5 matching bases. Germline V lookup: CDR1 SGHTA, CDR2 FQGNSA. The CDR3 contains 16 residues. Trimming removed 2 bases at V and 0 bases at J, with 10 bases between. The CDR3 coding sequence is TGTGCCAGCAGCTTACGGGCGGGCGCGAACACCGGGGAGCTGTTTTTT. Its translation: CASSLRAGANTGELFF.

The CDR3 here is CASSPFGRGSPLHF. The CDR3 DNA follows: TGTGCCAGCAGTCCCTTCGGACGGGGTTCACCCCTCCACTTT. This chain links TRBV2 with TRBJ1-6; the D is unclear. The V gene lost 5 bases and the J gene lost 9 bases, with 14 bases spanning the gap. Per the germline V gene, CDR1 is SNHLY and CDR2 is FYNNEI. This CDR3 has 14 amino acids. The full variable domain, its missing parts supplied by reference TRBV2 and TRBJ1-6, is EPEVTQTPSHQVTQMGQEVILRCVPISNHLYFYWYRQILGQKVEFLVSFYNNEISEKSEIFDDQFSVERPDGSNFTLKIRSTKLEDSAMYFCASSPFGRGSPLHFGNGTRLTVT.

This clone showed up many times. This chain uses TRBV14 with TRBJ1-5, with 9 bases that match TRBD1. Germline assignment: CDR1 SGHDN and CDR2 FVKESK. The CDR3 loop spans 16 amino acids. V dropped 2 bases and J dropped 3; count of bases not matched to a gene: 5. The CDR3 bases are TGTGCCAGCAGCCAACCCGGGACAGGGCTCAATCAGCCCCAGCATTTT. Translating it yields CASSQPGTGLNQPQHF.

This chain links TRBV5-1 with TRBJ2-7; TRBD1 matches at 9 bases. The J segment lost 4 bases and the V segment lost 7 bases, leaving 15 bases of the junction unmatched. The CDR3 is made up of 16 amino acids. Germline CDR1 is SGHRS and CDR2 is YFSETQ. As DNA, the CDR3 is TGCGCCAGCTCCGGGACAGGGAGAGATCCACAGTACGAGCAGTACTTC. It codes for CASSGTGRDPQYEQYF.

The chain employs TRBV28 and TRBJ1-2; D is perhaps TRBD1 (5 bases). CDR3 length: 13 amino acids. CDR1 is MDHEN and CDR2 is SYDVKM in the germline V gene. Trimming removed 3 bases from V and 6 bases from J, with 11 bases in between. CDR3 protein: CASSLGGRHGYTF. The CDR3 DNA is TGTGCCAGCAGTTTGGGGGGTAGACATGGCTACACCTTC.

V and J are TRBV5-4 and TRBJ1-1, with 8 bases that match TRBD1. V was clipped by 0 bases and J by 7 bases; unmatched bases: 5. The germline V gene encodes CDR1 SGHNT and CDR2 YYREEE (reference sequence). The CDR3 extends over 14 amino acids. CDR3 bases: TGTGCCAGCAGCTTGGGGGGACAGGCATATGAAGCTTTCTTT. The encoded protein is CASSLGGQAYEAFF.

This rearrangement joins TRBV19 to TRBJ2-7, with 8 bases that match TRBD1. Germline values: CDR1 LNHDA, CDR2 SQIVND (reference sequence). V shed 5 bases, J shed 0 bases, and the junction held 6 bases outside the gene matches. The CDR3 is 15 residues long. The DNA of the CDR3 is TGTGCCAGTAGTGCCGTTACAGGGGGCTCCTACGAGCAGTACTTC. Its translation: CASSAVTGGSYEQYF.

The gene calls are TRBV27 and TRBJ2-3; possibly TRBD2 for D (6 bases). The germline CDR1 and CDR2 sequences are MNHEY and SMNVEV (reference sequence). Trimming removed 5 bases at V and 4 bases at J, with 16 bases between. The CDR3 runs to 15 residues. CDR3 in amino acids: CASSRPGLQADTQYF. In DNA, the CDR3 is TGTGCCAGCAGTAGACCGGGACTCCAAGCAGATACGCAGTATTTT.

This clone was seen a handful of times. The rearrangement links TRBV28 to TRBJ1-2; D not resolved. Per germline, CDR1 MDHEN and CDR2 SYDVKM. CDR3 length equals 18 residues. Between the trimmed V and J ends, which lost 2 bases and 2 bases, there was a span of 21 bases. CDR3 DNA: TGTGCCAGCAGTTTAGGCTCAGTCCTCAACGGGGTAAACTATGGCTACACCTTC. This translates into CASSLGSVLNGVNYGYTF.

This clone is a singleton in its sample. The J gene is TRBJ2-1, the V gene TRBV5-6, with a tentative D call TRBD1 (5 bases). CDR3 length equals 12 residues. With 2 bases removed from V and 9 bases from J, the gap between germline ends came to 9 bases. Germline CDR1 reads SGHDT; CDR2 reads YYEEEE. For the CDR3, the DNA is TGTGCCAGCAGCTTTCAGGGTAGTGAGCAGTTCTTC. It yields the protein CASSFQGSEQFF.

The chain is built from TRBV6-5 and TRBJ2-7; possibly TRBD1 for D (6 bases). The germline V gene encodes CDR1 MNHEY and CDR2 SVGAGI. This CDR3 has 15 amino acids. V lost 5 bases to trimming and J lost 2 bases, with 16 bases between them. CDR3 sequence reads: CASSPPGTSTYEQYF. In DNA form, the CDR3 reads TGTGCCAGCAGTCCACCCGGGACAAGCACCTACGAGCAGTACTTC.

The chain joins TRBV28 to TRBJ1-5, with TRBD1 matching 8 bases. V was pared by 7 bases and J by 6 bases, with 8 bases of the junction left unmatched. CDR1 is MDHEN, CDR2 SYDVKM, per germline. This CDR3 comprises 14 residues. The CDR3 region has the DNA TGTGCCAGCATATCGACAGGGGAAGGTCAGCCCCAGCATTTT. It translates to CASISTGEGQPQHF. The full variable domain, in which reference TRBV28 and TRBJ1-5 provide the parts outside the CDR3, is DVKVTQSSRYLVKRTGEKVFLECVQDMDHENMFWYRQDPGLGLRLIYFSYDVKMKEKGDIPEGYSVSREKKERFSLILESASTNQTSMYLCASISTGEGQPQHFGDGTRLSIL.

The CDR3 DNA is TGTGCCTGGAGTGTCAGGCGCAAGAACACTGAAGCTTTCTTT. This gives the protein CAWSVRRKNTEAFF. The V call is TRBV30, the J call TRBJ1-1; D gene uncertain. This CDR3 has 14 amino acids. V was shortened by 0 bases and J by 1 base, with 9 bases between the two germline ends. Germline V gene data show CDR1 as GTSNPN and CDR2 as SVGIG (reference sequence).

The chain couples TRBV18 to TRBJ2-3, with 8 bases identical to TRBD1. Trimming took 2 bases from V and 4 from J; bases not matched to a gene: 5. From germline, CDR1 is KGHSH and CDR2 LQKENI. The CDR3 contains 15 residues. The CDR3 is CASSPAGGGPDTQYF. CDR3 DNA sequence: TGTGCCAGCTCACCAGCAGGGGGCGGGCCAGATACGCAGTATTTT.

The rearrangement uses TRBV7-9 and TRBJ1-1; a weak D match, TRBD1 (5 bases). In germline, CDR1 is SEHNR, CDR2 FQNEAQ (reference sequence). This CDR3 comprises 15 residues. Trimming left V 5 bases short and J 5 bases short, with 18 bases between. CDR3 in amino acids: CASSNPGLLSTEAFF. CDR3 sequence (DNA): TGTGCCAGCAGCAATCCGGGACTCCTGAGTACTGAAGCTTTCTTT.

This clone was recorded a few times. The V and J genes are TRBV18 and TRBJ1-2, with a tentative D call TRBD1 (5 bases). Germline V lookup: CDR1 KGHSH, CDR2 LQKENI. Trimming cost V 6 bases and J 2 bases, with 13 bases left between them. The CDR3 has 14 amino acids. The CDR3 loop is CASSLAGDNYGYTF. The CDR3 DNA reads TGTGCCAGCTCCCTGGCGGGGGACAACTATGGCTACACCTTC.

Here the CDR3 reads CASSQHPSGGAEETQYF. DNA of the CDR3: TGTGCCAGCAGCCAACACCCTAGCGGGGGGGCGGAAGAGACCCAGTACTTC. The chain combines TRBV3-1 (or the pseudogene TRBV3-2) with TRBJ2-5, with 12 bases aligning to TRBD2. Germline V CDR1 and CDR2: LGHDT, YNNKEL (reference sequence). The CDR3 sequence is 17 residues long. V shed 2 bases and J 3 bases; nucleotides not matched to a gene: 7.

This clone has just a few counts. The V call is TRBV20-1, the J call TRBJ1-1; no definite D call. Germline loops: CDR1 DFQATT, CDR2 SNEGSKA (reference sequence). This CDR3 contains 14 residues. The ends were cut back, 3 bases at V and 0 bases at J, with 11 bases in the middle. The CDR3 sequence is CSASANGMNTEAFF. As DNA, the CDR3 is TGCAGTGCTAGTGCAAACGGGATGAACACTGAAGCTTTCTTT.

CDR3: CASSYYVLAGVVAGELFF. The CDR3 bases are TGTGCCAGCAGTTACTACGTACTAGCGGGAGTCGTAGCCGGGGAGCTGTTTTTT. V and J are TRBV6-2 or TRBV6-3 and TRBJ2-2; 11 nucleotides match TRBD2. After removal of 1 base from V and 6 bases from J, the junction contained 10 bases not matched to a gene. The germline V gene has CDR1 MNHEY and CDR2 SVGEGT. The CDR3 covers 18 residues.

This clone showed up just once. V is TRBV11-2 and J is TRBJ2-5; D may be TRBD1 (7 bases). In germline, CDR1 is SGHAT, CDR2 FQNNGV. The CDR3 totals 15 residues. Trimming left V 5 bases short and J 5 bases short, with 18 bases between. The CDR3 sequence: CASSLLRGATETQYF. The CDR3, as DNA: TGTGCCAGCAGCCTCCTCAGGGGGGCAACTGAGACCCAGTACTTC.

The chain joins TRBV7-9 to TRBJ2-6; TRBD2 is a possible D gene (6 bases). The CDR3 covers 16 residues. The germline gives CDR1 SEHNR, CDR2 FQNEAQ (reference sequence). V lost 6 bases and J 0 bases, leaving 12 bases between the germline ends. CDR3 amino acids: CASSSRGNSGANVLTF. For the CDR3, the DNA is TGTGCCAGCAGTTCCCGGGGGAACTCTGGGGCCAACGTCCTGACTTTC. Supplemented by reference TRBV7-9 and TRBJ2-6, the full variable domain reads DTGVSQNPRHKITKRGQNVTFRCDPISEHNRLYWYRQTLGQGPEFLTYFQNEAQLEKSRLLSDRFSAERPKGSFSTLEIQRTEQGDSAMYLCASSSRGNSGANVLTFGAGSRLTVL.

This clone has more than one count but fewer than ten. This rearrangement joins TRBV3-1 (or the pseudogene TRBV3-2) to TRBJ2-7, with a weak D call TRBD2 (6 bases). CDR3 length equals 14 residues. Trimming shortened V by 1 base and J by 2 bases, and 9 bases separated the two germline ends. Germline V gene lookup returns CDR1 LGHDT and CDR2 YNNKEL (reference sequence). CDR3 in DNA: TGTGCCAGCAGCCAAGTTGCGGGAACCTACGAGCAGTACTTC. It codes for CASSQVAGTYEQYF.

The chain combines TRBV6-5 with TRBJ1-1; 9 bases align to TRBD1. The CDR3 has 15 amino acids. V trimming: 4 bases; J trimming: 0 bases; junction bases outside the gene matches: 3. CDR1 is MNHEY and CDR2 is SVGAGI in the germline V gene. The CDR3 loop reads CASSLDRGMNTEAFF. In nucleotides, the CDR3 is TGTGCCAGCAGTTTGGACAGGGGCATGAACACTGAAGCTTTCTTT.

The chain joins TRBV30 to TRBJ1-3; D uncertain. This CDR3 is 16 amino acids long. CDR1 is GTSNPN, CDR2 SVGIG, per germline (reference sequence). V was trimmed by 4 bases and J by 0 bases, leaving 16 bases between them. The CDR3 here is CAWTSTFRSSGNTIYF. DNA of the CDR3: TGTGCCTGGACCAGTACGTTCAGGTCCTCTGGAAACACCATATATTTT.

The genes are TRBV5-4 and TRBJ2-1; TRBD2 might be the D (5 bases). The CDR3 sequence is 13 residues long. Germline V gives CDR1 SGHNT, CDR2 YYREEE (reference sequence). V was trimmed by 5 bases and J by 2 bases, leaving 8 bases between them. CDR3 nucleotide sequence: TGTGCCAGCAGTTCGACTACCTACAATGAGCAGTTCTTC. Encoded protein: CASSSTTYNEQFF.

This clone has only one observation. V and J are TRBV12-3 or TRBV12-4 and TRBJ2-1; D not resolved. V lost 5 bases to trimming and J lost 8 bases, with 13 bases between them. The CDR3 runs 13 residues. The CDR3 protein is CASSGVSPHEQFF. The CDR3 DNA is TGTGCCAGCAGTGGAGTTAGTCCCCATGAGCAGTTCTTC.

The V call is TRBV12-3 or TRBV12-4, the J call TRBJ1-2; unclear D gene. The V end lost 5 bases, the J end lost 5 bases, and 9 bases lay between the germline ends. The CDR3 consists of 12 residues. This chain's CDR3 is CASSKNGYGYTF. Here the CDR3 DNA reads TGTGCCAGCAGTAAAAACGGGTATGGCTACACCTTC.

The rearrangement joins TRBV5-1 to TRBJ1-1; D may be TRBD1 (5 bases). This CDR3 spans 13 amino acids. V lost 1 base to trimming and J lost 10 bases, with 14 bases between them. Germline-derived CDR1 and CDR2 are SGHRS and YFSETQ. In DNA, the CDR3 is TGCGCCAGCAGCTTGAATTCGGCAGGGCGAGCTTTCTTT. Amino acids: CASSLNSAGRAFF.